This T cell receptor beta chain was documented in a study of response to subunit inactivated influenza vaccine. Study-wide results and caveats: After each seasonal influenza vaccination, few new T cells are recruited, the authors suggested.

To note about this clonotype: Its antigen is undetermined.

TCRdb independently ran MiXCR on the RT-PCR reads; one entry per CDR3 protein. The table includes roughly 160,000 distinct CDR3 sequences, 9.5% to 13% detected once. This CDR3 has 15 residues. CDR1 is SGHKS, CDR2 YYEKEE, per germline (reference sequence). With V trimmed by 3 bases and J by 1 base, 5 bases remained unmatched. The chain carries TRBV5-5 and TRBJ2-7; 9 bases map to TRBD1. The sample consisted of non-naive T cells sorted from PBMCs, taken 35 to 45 days after vaccination. The receptor comes from a man between 45 and 60 years old who received an inactivated influenza vaccine. CDR3 nucleotides: TGTGCCAGCAGCTGGGGACAGGGTCCATCCTACGAGCAGTACTTC. It codes for CASSWGQGPSYEQYF.